This T cell receptor beta chain was identified in a study of response to subunit inactivated influenza vaccine. TCRdb recomputed calls from the RT-PCR reads with MiXCR, one row per CDR3 protein. The repertoire consists of a few hundred thousand distinct CDR3 sequences, with approximately 14% occurring once and the leading ten covering approximately 10%. Regarding the study as a whole: Only a handful of new T cells, the authors suggested, are recruited with each seasonal influenza vaccination.

Details on this clonotype: As yet, its antigen is unknown.

The origin of this receptor is a man in his fifties who received an inactivated influenza vaccine. The starting material was PBMCs from blood, obtained 11 to 12 days after vaccination.

The CDR3 nucleotides read TGTGCCATCAGTGAGGGCTGGGGGCGCAGGAATGAGCAGTTCTTC. Its protein is CAISEGWGRRNEQFF. The V and J genes are TRBV10-3 and TRBJ2-1, with D maybe TRBD1 (6 bases). Trimming shortened V by 2 bases and J by 7 bases, and 15 bases separated the two germline ends. This CDR3 contains 15 residues. Germline-derived CDR1 and CDR2 are ENHRY and SYGVKD.